This entry concerns a single T cell receptor (beta chain). Its antigen remains unidentified. Profiled with immunoSEQ multiplex PCR; TCRdb holds only in-frame clones, not every one. This repertoire shows about 24,000 clones, less than 70% found once; its top ten account for 9.5% to 15%. V was trimmed by 5 bases and J by 5 bases, leaving 10 bases between them. The CDR3 sequence is 13 residues long. CDR1 is SGHRS, CDR2 YFSETQ, per germline. This sample is part of a study of T cells in narcolepsy. At the level of the study: Healthy controls were enrolled alongside patients with narcolepsy type 1 or type 2. The study's findings and limits: Same-patient CSF and blood CD4+ T cell clonotypes included HCRT-specific and TRIB2-specific autoreactive ones. No autoreactive T cell clone sequences appeared in some memory CD4+ repertoires. Blood of same and different patients, but not healthy controls, reportedly held recurring autoreactive clonotypes.

Sample: memory (CD45RA-) CD4+ T cells from blood. This receptor was taken from a human donor in good health. The chain couples TRBV5-1 to TRBJ1-4; D unclear. The CDR3 sequence is CASRVSLNEKLFF. As DNA, the CDR3 is TGCGCCAGCAGAGTGAGTTTGAATGAAAAACTGTTTTTT.